This entry concerns a single T cell receptor beta chain. The sample holds one count of this clone. Its antigen is not yet known. There are no base qualities to consult, and no much larger clone falls within one base. TCRbeta repertoires were sequenced from genomic DNA with the immunoSEQ hsTCRB assay version 4 in survey mode. For TCRbeta sequencing, genomic DNA was diluted to roughly 11 ng/uL, and up to 1 ug was used per sample. In the paper's pipeline: TCRbeta data analysis was done in ImmunoSeq Analyzer 3.0, and diversity was calculated on productive nucleotide rearrangements. Using the Immunarch R package, the improved Chao index served to estimate lower-bound TCR diversity and the Gini coefficient served to estimate clonality. When different nucleotide rearrangements encoded the same CDR3beta amino acid sequence, each rearrangement was treated as a distinct clonotype. Differential abundance analysis identified TCRbeta sequences significantly enriched in antigen-responding cells relative to anti-CD3/anti-CD28-activated cells. Using predicted peptide-MHC specificity as the basis, GLIPH2 grouped TCRs into clusters, both for each participant individually and for the merged data sets that combined participants. The immuneACCESS repertoire file appears here via TCRdb, limited to in-frame rearrangements. These files lack a portion of the clones; in checked studies, under half of the deficit traces to unresolved V genes, and the cause of the others is not known. V and J calls and clone size follow that table, whereas D and trimming were derived from the DNA. This sample gives approximately 65,000 clones in total; 70% to 75% of them show up just once. The ten biggest clones cover 1.5% to 2% of the sample.

The CDR3 holds 13 amino acids from the cysteine to the phenylalanine. Just the 39-base CDR3 DNA is kept, in frame starting at base 1. The germline V gene encodes CDR1 MNHEY and CDR2 SVGAGI. V is pared back by 2 bases and J by 6 bases, with 7 bases lying between the germline termini. The treatment or condition label, read with the paper, signifies: suppressive antiretroviral therapy. A pool of overlapping HIV-1 Gag 15-mer peptides, at about 0.99 ug per peptide per mL, was used to stimulate the cells. Nonresponding CD40L-negative CD69-negative CD45RO-high memory CD4+ T cells were sorted as memory populations depleted of antigen-responding cells. Participants were HIV-1-infected adults who started suppressive ART during chronic infection. Plasma HIV-1 RNA had been undetectable (below 50 copies/mL) in participants for at least 4 years. To be included, a participant needed positive CMV serology and a CD4+ T cell count above 400 cells/uL. Before stimulation, PBMCs were isolated using density centrifugation and depleted of CD8+ T cells. Stimulation of CD8-depleted PBMCs was carried out for about 19 hours with anti-CD28/CD49d costimulation, CD40-blocking antibody and enfuvirtide, to prevent new infections. Sorting was done on either a Beckman Coulter MoFlo Legacy or an XDP sorter, and propidium iodide was used to exclude dead cells. Genomic DNA was extracted with the QIAamp DNA Mini Kit for samples above one million cells, otherwise with the Quick-DNA Microprep Kit.

The entry originates in a study of persistence of HIV-infected CD4 T cells (dated by TCRdb to 2018 to 2020). Turning to the overall study: CMV- and HIV-1 Gag-responding CD4+ T cells were isolated from ART-treated individuals so that antigen-driven clonal expansion of HIV-1-infected cells could be examined. The median time the participants had spent on suppressive ART was around eight years. Peripheral blood samples of up to roughly 200 mL were taken at multiple time points, with the exception of a couple of participants who underwent leukapheresis at a single time point. TCRbeta sequencing assessed the clonality of all cells in each sorted population, while proviral sequencing assessed the clonality of infected cells. The TCR cluster analysis across participants included under ten participants for CMV and six or seven participants for Gag. What the work shows at the level of the full study, not this receptor alone: Bulk TCR analyses could not be limited to the rare CMV-responding cells that actually contained HIV-1 proviruses. Only a small number of individuals took part in the study, and only a limited range of antigens was tested. TCR oligoclonality correlated with proviral oligoclonality within the same sorted populations. TCRbeta richness in CMV- and Gag-responding cells was significantly lower than in anti-CD3/anti-CD28-responding cells; CMV-responding cells had higher oligoclonality than CD3/CD28-stimulated and Gag-responding cells. Enrichment of degenerate expanded CDR3beta sequences was found in antigen-responding cells, suggesting convergent selection of CD4+ responses to CMV and Gag.

Sample: CD4+ T cells sorted from PBMCs after approximately 19-hour stimulation, taken from a patient who received antiretroviral therapy. What the cell subset or site label conveys for this sample: CD40L-CD69- CD45RO-high memory CD4 T cells not responding to Gag peptides. The receptor was isolated from an adult man with HIV who was CMV-seropositive. The V and J segments used are TRBV6-5 and TRBJ2-2, with a tentative D call of TRBD1 or TRBD2, each matching 5 bases. The DNA is as follows: TGTGCCAGCAGTTACGGGGGAGCCGGGGAGCTGTTTTTT. Translation gives CASSYGGAGELFF.